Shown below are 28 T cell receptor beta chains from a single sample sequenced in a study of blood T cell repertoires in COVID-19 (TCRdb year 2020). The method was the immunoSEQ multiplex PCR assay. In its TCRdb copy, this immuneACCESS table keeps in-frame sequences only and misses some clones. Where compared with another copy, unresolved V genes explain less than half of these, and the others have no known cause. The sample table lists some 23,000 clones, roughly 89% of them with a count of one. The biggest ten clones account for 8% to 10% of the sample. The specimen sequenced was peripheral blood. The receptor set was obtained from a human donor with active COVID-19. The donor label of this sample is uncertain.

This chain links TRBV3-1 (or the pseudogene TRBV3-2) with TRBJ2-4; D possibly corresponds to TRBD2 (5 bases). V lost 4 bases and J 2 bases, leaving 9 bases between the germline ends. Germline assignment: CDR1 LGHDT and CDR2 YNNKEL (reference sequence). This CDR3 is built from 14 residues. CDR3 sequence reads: CASSPREPKNIQYF. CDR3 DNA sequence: TGTGCCAGCAGCCCTAGGGAGCCCAAAAACATTCAGTACTTC.

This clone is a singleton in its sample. CDR3 coding DNA: TGTGCCAGCAGTCGGGGATACAATGAGCAGTTCTTC. Translation: CASSRGYNEQFF. The gene calls are TRBV25-1 and TRBJ2-1, with D possibly matching TRBD2 (5 bases). This CDR3 spans 12 amino acids. Per the germline V gene, CDR1 is MGHDK and CDR2 is SYGVNS. Trimming removed 5 bases from V and 4 bases from J, with 6 bases in between.

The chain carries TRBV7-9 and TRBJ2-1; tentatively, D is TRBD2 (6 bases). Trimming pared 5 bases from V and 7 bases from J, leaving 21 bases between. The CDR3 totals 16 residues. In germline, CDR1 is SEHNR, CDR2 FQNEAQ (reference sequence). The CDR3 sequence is CASSLPLREVFNEQFF. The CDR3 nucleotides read TGTGCCAGCAGCCTACCGTTGAGGGAGGTGTTTAATGAGCAGTTCTTC.

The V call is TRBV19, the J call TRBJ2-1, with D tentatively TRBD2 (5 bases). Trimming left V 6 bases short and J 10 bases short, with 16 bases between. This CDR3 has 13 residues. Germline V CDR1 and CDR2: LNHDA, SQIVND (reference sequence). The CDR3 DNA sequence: TGTGCCAGTAGGGCGGGCACTGACGAAGAGCAGTTCTTC. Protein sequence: CASRAGTDEEQFF.

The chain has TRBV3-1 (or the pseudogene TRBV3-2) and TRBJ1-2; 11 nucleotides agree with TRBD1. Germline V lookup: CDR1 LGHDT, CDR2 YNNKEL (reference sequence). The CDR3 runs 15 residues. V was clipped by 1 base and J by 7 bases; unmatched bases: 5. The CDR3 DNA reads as TGTGCCAGCAGCCAAGGGACAGGGGGCTTGCGTGGCTACACCTTC. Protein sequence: CASSQGTGGLRGYTF.

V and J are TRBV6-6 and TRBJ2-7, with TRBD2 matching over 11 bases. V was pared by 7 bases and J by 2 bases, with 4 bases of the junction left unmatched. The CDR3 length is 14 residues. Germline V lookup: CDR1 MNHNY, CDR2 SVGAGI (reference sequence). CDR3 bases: TGTGCCAGCAACCTGGGACTAGCGGCCTACGAGCAGTACTTC. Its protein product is CASNLGLAAYEQYF.

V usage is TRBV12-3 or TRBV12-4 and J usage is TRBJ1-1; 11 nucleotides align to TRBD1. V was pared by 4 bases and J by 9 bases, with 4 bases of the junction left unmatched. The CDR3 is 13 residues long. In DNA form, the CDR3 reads TGTGCCAGCAGTTATGGACAGGGGGCGAAAGCTTTCTTT. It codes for CASSYGQGAKAFF.

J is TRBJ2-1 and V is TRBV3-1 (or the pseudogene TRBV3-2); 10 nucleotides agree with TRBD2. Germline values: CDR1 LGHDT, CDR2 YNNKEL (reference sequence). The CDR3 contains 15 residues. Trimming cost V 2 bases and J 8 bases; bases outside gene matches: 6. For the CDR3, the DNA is TGTGCCAGCAGCCAATTCCTAGCGGGAGCTGATGAGCAGTTCTTC. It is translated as CASSQFLAGADEQFF.

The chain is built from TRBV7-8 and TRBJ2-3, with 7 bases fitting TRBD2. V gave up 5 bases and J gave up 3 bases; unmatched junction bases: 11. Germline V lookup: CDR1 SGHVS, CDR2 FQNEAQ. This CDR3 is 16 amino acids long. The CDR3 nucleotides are TGTGCCAGCAGCACGAGTGGGGGGGACCAGACAGATACGCAGTATTTT. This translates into CASSTSGGDQTDTQYF. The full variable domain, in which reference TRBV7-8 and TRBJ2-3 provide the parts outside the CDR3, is GAGVSQSPRYKVAKRGQDVALRCDPISGHVSLFWYQQALGQGPEFLTYFQNEAQLDKSGLPSDRFFAERPEGSVSTLKIQRTQQEDSAVYLCASSTSGGDQTDTQYFGPGTRLTVL.

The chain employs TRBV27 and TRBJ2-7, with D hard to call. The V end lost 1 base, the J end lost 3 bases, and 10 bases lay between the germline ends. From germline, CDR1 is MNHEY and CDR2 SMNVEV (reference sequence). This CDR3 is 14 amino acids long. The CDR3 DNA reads TGTGCCAGCAGTTTATATACCGGAGTCTACGAGCAGTACTTC. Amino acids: CASSLYTGVYEQYF.

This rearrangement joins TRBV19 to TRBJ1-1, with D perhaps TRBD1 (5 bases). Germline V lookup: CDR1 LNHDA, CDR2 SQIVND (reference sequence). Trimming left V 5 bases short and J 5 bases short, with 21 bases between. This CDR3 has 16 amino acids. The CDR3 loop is CASSALTSGGYTEAFF. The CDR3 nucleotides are TGTGCCAGTAGTGCCCTAACCTCGGGGGGGTATACTGAAGCTTTCTTT.

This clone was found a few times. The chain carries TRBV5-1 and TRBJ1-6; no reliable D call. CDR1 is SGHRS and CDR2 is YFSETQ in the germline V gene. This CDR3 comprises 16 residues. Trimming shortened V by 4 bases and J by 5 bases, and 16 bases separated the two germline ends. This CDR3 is CASSREGESNNSPLHF. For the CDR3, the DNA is TGCGCCAGCAGCAGGGAGGGTGAAAGCAATAATTCACCCCTCCACTTT.

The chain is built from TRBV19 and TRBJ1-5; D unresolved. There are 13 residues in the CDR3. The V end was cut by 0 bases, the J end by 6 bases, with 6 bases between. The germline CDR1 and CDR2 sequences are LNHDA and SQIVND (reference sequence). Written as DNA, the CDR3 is TGTGCCAGTAGTATAGATATACTTCAGCCCCAGCATTTT. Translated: CASSIDILQPQHF.

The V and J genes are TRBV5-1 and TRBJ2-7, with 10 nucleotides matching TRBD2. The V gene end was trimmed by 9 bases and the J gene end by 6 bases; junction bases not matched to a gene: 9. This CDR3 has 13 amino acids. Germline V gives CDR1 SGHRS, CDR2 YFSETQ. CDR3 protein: CATSLAGVGEQYF. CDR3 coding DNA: TGCGCCACCAGTCTAGCGGGAGTAGGCGAGCAGTACTTC.

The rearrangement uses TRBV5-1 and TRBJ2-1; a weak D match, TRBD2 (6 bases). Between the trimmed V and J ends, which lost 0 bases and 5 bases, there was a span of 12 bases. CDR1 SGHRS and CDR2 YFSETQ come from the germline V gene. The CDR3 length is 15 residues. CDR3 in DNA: TGCGCCAGCAGCTTGGAAAGCGGGCGGAACAATGAGCAGTTCTTC. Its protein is CASSLESGRNNEQFF. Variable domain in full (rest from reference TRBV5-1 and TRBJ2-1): KAGVTQTPRYLIKTRGQQVTLSCSPISGHRSVSWYQQTPGQGLQFLFEYFSETQRNKGNFPGRFSGRQFSNSRSEMNVSTLELGDSALYLCASSLESGRNNEQFFGPGTRLTVL.

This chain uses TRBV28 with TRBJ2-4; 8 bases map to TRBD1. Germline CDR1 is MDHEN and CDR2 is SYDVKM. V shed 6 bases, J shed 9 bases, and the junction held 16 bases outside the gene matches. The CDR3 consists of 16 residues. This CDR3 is CASSHLEAGGSGIQYF. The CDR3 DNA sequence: TGTGCCAGCAGCCACCTCGAAGCAGGGGGCTCTGGCATTCAGTACTTC.

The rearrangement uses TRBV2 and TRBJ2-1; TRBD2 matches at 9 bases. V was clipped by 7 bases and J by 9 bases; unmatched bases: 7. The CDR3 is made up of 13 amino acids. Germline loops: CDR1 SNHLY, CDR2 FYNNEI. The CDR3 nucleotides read TGTGCCAGCAAGGGCGGGAGGGGTAGTGAGCAGTTCTTC. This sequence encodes CASKGGRGSEQFF.

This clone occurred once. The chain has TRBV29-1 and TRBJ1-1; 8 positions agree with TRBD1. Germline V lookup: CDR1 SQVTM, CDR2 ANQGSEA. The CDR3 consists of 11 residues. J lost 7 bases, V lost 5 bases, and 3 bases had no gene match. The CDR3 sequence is CSVSTGGEAFF. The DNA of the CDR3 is TGCAGCGTTTCTACAGGGGGTGAAGCTTTCTTT.

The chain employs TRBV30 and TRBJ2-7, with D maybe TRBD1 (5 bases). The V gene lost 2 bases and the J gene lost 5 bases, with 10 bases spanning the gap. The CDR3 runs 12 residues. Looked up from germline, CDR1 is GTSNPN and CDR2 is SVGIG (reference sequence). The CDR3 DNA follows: TGTGCCTGGAGTATGACAGAGAACGAGCAGTACTTC. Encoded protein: CAWSMTENEQYF.

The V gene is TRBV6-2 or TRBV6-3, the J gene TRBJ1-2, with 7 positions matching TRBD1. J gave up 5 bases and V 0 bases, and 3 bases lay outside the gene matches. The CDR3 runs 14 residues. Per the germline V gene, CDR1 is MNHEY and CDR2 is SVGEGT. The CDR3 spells CASSYSRGLYGYTF. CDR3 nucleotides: TGTGCCAGCAGTTACTCGAGGGGGCTGTATGGCTACACCTTC.

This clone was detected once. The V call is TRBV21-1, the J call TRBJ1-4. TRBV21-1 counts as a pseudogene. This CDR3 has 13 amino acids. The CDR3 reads CASSKGPGGKLFF. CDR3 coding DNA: TGTGCCAGCAGCAAAGGGCCCGGGGGAAAACTGTTTTTT.

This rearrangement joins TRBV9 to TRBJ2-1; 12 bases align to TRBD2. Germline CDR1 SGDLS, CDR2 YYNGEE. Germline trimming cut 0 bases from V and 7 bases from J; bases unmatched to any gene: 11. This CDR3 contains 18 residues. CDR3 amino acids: CASSVEVVGLAGLNEQFF. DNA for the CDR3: TGTGCCAGCAGCGTAGAGGTCGTGGGACTAGCGGGTCTAAATGAGCAGTTCTTC.

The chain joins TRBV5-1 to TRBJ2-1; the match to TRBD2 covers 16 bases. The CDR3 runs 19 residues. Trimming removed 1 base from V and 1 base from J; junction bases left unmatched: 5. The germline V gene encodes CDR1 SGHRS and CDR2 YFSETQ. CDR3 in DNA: TGCGCCAGCAGCTTGTTGGGACTAGCGGGAGGGCCTTCCTACAATGAGCAGTTCTTC. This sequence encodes CASSLLGLAGGPSYNEQFF. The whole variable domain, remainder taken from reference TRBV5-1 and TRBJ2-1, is KAGVTQTPRYLIKTRGQQVTLSCSPISGHRSVSWYQQTPGQGLQFLFEYFSETQRNKGNFPGRFSGRQFSNSRSEMNVSTLELGDSALYLCASSLLGLAGGPSYNEQFFGPGTRLTVL.

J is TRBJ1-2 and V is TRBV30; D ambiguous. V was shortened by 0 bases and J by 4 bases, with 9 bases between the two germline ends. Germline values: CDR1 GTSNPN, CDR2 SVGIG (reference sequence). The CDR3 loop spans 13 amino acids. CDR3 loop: CAWSVRGAYGYTF. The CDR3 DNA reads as TGTGCCTGGAGTGTACGGGGAGCCTATGGCTACACCTTC.

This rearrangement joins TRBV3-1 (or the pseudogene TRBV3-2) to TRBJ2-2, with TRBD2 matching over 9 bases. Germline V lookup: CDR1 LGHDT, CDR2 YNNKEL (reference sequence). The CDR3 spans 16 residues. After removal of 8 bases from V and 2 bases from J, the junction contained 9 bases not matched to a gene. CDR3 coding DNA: TGTGCCAGCGGGCGACTAGCGGCAATTAACACCGGGGAGCTGTTTTTT. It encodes CASGRLAAINTGELFF.

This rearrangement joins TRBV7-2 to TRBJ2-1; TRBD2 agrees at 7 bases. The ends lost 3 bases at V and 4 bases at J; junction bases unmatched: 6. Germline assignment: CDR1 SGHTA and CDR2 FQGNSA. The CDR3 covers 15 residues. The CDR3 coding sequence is TGTGCCAGCAGCTTCAATCGGGGGGAGTACAATGAGCAGTTCTTC. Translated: CASSFNRGEYNEQFF.

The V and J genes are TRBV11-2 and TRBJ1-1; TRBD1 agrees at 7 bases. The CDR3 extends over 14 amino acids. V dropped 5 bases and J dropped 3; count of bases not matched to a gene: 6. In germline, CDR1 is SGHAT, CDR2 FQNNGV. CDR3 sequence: CASSLPGGYTEAFF. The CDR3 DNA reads TGTGCCAGCAGCCTCCCAGGGGGTTACACTGAAGCTTTCTTT.

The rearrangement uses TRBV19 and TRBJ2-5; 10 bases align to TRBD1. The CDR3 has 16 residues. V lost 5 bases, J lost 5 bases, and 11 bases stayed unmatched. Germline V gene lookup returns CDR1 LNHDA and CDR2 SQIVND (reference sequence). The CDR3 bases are TGTGCCAGTAGTCAGGAGACAGGGGGCTGGAGGGAGACCCAGTACTTC. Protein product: CASSQETGGWRETQYF.